The rows below give T cell receptor beta chains drawn from one sample of a study of long-term antiretroviral therapy in people with HIV. Only in-frame clones appear in the TCRdb table, and some are missing; sequencing was by immunoSEQ multiplex PCR. Of 25,000 to 35,000 clones listed, 65% to 80% are singletons. Sequencing used unsorted PBMCs, obtained 3.1 years after starting antiretroviral therapy. Receptors were obtained from a woman between 50 and 59 years old with HIV. Each CDR3 is given without its conserved first and last residue. Fields, in order: CDR3 protein, J gene, V gene.

CDR3aa: ASSSRFRDRTNGYT
j_gene: TRBJ1-2
v_gene: TRBV19

CDR3aa: ASMARGWGEQY
j_gene: TRBJ2-7
v_gene: TRBV6-1

CDR3aa: ASRPGANYGYT
j_gene: TRBJ1-2
v_gene: TRBV6-5

CDR3aa: ASTSGQGNSPLH
j_gene: TRBJ1-6
v_gene: TRBV27

CDR3aa: ASSQAGHHYNSPLH
j_gene: TRBJ1-6
v_gene: TRBV14

CDR3aa: ASSDGLYGYT
j_gene: TRBJ1-2
v_gene: TRBV6-1

CDR3aa: ASSLSIGGPTYEQY
j_gene: TRBJ2-7
v_gene: TRBV7-6

CDR3aa: ASSLSLARRDGYT
j_gene: TRBJ1-2
v_gene: TRBV7-3

CDR3aa: ASKGTGAYEQY
j_gene: TRBJ2-7
v_gene: TRBV19

CDR3aa: ASRFGEGTEAF
j_gene: TRBJ1-1
v_gene: TRBV19

CDR3aa: ASSPPWGAHLLTSGNTIY
j_gene: TRBJ1-3
v_gene: TRBV18

CDR3aa: ASSASGATDTQY
j_gene: TRBJ2-3
v_gene: TRBV6-1

CDR3aa: ASSLSNGGSGETQY
j_gene: TRBJ2-5
v_gene: TRBV5-1

CDR3aa: ASSSGDRRPNSPLH
j_gene: TRBJ1-6
v_gene: TRBV9

CDR3aa: ASSTQGNAVVTEAF
j_gene: TRBJ1-1
v_gene: TRBV7-3

CDR3aa: ASTSNTEAF
j_gene: TRBJ1-1
v_gene: TRBV7-3

CDR3aa: ASSSRTDTQY
j_gene: TRBJ2-3
v_gene: TRBV7-9

CDR3aa: ASSLSVSGANVLT
j_gene: TRBJ2-6
v_gene: TRBV13

CDR3aa: SVLGANTEAF
j_gene: TRBJ1-1
v_gene: TRBV29-1

CDR3aa: ASSESRSAGFLH
j_gene: TRBJ1-6
v_gene: TRBV2

CDR3aa: ASSLDRDYGYT
j_gene: TRBJ1-2
v_gene: TRBV7-8

CDR3aa: ASSQDGTGTSYGYT
j_gene: TRBJ1-2
v_gene: TRBV4-1

CDR3aa: ASSNRVSSYEQY
j_gene: TRBJ2-7
v_gene: TRBV6-1

CDR3aa: ASSQGYTGRDTQY
j_gene: TRBJ2-3
v_gene: TRBV14

CDR3aa: SVEDSSGDSSTDTQY
j_gene: TRBJ2-3
v_gene: TRBV29-1

CDR3aa: SAGLRGVGDTEAF
j_gene: TRBJ1-1
v_gene: TRBV29-1

CDR3aa: SAGGGTPLH
j_gene: TRBJ1-6
v_gene: TRBV20-1

CDR3aa: ASSPSQGAAGNTIY
j_gene: TRBJ1-3
v_gene: TRBV18

CDR3aa: ASSRLGNTIY
j_gene: TRBJ1-3
v_gene: TRBV9

CDR3aa: ASSPGTGGVEQY
j_gene: TRBJ2-7
v_gene: TRBV27

CDR3aa: ASSLGGGDPSTDTQY
j_gene: TRBJ2-3
v_gene: TRBV27

CDR3aa: ARRFPASSYLETQY
j_gene: TRBJ2-5
v_gene: TRBV5-3